Listed below are T cell receptor beta chains from one sample, sequenced in a study of T-cell memory formation after mild COVID-19. One entry per CDR3 protein results from TCRdb running MiXCR on the 5' RACE reads. The data hold roughly 100,000 distinct CDR3 sequences, with 9.5% to 15% observed a single time. Sequencing was carried out using PBMCs or a T cell subset sorted from them (not recorded which). Receptor source: an adult woman who had mild COVID-19 (a few samples of this study predate the infection). Cell type and time point are not known. Each CDR3 is given with its conserved first and last residue. The D gene is left open where the match is weak. For some rows the clone size is stated as once, few or many, or as a class when expanded; others skip it.

-,14,TRBV7-9,few,TRBJ1-1,TGTGCCAGCAGCCCAGGGTTAGGAAACACTGAAGCTTTCTTT,CASSPGLGNTEAFF
-,12,TRBV14,-,TRBJ2-7,TGTGCCACCACAATCCTAGACAACGAGCAGTACTTC,CATTILDNEQYF
TRBD2,18,TRBV3-1,-,TRBJ2-1,TGTGCCAGCAGCCAAGATCCGATTCGTAGCGGGTTTTACAATGAGCAGTTCTTC,CASSQDPIRSGFYNEQFF
-,16,TRBV12-3/TRBV12-4,-,TRBJ2-6,TGTGCCAGCAGCTTACCCAGGGGAGGTGGGGCCAACGTCCTGACTTTC,CASSLPRGGGANVLTF
-,15,TRBV2,-,TRBJ1-2,TGTGCCAGCAGTCCCGCCGGGGGCCCGGCCTATGGCTACACCTTC,CASSPAGGPAYGYTF
-,18,TRBV7-9,few,TRBJ1-4,TGTGCCAGCAGCCCAGGCCCAGGGCAGATCGCAACTAATGAAAAACTGTTTTTT,CASSPGPGQIATNEKLFF
-,14,TRBV29-1,few,TRBJ2-7,TGCAGCGTTGATGTAGGGGACTTAACGGACGAGCAGTACTTC,CSVDVGDLTDEQYF
-,14,TRBV15,few,TRBJ1-2,TGTGCCACCAGCAGAGCCGGGGGTAACTATGGCTACACCTTC,CATSRAGGNYGYTF
-,15,TRBV6-5,few,TRBJ2-3,TGTGCCAGCAGTTACTCGAGTAGTCCCACAGATACGCAGTATTTT,CASSYSSSPTDTQYF
-,13,TRBV2,-,TRBJ1-1,TGTGCCAGCAGTGGGGGTTTGGACACTGAAGCTTTCTTT,CASSGGLDTEAFF
-,13,TRBV19,few,TRBJ2-6,TGTGCCAGTAGTATGATCGGGGCCAACGTCCTGACTTTC,CASSMIGANVLTF
-,13,TRBV7-3,-,TRBJ2-2,TGTGCCAGCAGCTTTACCCACACCGGGGAGCTGTTTTTT,CASSFTHTGELFF
TRBD2,18,TRBV5-5,few,TRBJ2-3,TGTGCCAGCAGCCCGTCCTGGGGGGGACCGGGGCCACGGGATACGCAGTATTTT,CASSPSWGGPGPRDTQYF
-,10,TRBV5-6,-,TRBJ2-7,TGTGCCAGCAGCGACGACGAGCAGTACTTC,CASSDDEQYF
-,18,TRBV7-6,-,TRBJ2-1,TGTGCCAGCAGCTTAGGGGGTTTGGGGCTGAGCTCCTACAATGAGCAGTTCTTC,CASSLGGLGLSSYNEQFF
TRBD2,16,TRBV5-1,few,TRBJ2-7,TGCGCCAGCAGCGCGGGACTAGCGGGGAACTCCTACGAGCAGTACTTC,CASSAGLAGNSYEQYF
-,14,TRBV20-1,-,TRBJ2-7,TGCAGTGCTAGAGCCCCGGAAGTCTCCTACGAGCAGTACTTC,CSARAPEVSYEQYF
-,13,TRBV24-1,-,TRBJ1-1,TGTGCCACCCCCCCCGGGGGGAGAACTGAAGCTTTCTTT,CATPPGGRTEAFF
TRBD1,15,TRBV15,few,TRBJ2-5,TGTGCCACCAGCCGAGACAGGGCGGTCGGGAAGACCCAGTACTTC,CATSRDRAVGKTQYF
-,19,TRBV9,many,TRBJ2-3,TGTGCCAGCAGCGTAGAAGCCGTGGACCCCGGGTACCACACAGATACGCAGTATTTT,CASSVEAVDPGYHTDTQYF
TRBD2,15,TRBV6-2/TRBV6-3,few,TRBJ2-7,TGTGCCAGCAGTTTCTCTAGCGGGAGGGGCTACGAGCAGTACTTC,CASSFSSGRGYEQYF
-,13,TRBV15,few,TRBJ1-1,TGTGCCACCAGCAGAGCAGAGGACACTGAAGCTTTCTTT,CATSRAEDTEAFF
TRBD1,15,TRBV19,few,TRBJ2-1,TGTGCCAGTAGTAACCGGGACAGGGTCGTTAATGAGCAGTTCTTC,CASSNRDRVVNEQFF
TRBD1,12,TRBV6-5,few,TRBJ1-2,TGTGCCACTCTGAGGGGGCAGGATGGCTACACCTTC,CATLRGQDGYTF
-,16,TRBV4-3,few,TRBJ2-1,TGCGCCAGCAGCCAAGGGCTTAGTGGCGTATACAATGAGCAGTTCTTC,CASSQGLSGVYNEQFF
TRBD1,14,TRBV12-3/TRBV12-4,many,TRBJ2-1,TGTGCCAGCAGTGGACAGGGGGCGAGGAATGAGCAGTTCTTC,CASSGQGARNEQFF
-,11,TRBV20-1,-,TRBJ1-1,TGCAGTGCAGGGGGGGACACTCAAGCTTTCTTT,CSAGGDTQAFF
-,15,TRBV19,few,TRBJ2-5,TGTGCCAGTAGTCCGCGGGACAGCCTCCAAGAGACCCAGTACTTC,CASSPRDSLQETQYF
-,14,TRBV20-1,-,TRBJ1-2,TGCAGTGCTATCGAATCCTCAACCTTCTATGGCTACACCTTC,CSAIESSTFYGYTF
-,15,TRBV5-4,-,TRBJ2-5,TGTGCCAGCAGCTTGGTCCGGGAGACACAGACGACCCAGTACTTC,CASSLVRETQTTQYF
-,14,TRBV30,few,TRBJ2-1,TGTGCCTGGAATGCGGACAAGATCTACAATGAGCAGTTCTTC,CAWNADKIYNEQFF
TRBD1,15,TRBV2,few,TRBJ2-7,TGTGCCAGTCCGAAGGGGGCAGGGGCCTCCTACGAGCAGTACTTC,CASPKGAGASYEQYF
TRBD2,15,TRBV19,many,TRBJ2-1,TGTGCCAGTAAAATCCTAGCGGGGGGGATTGATGAGCAGTTCTTC,CASKILAGGIDEQFF
TRBD2,14,TRBV7-2,few,TRBJ2-7,TGTGCCAGCAGCTTAGGACTAGCGGGAGACGAGCAGTACTTC,CASSLGLAGDEQYF
-,15,TRBV9,-,TRBJ2-5,TGTGCCAGCAGCGTAGGGGACTTCGGAAAAGAGACCCAGTACTTC,CASSVGDFGKETQYF
-,14,TRBV27,-,TRBJ2-7,TGTGCCAGCAGTTCCCCGGGACGGTCATACGAGCAGTACTTC,CASSSPGRSYEQYF
-,13,TRBV29-1,few,TRBJ2-7,TGCAGCGTTGATACAGCTAGCTCCTACGAGCAGTACTTC,CSVDTASSYEQYF
-,14,TRBV5-1,many,TRBJ1-2,TGCGCCAGCAGCTTGGCAGGACAGACCAACGGCTACACCTTC,CASSLAGQTNGYTF
TRBD2,16,TRBV2,-,TRBJ2-7,TGTGCCAGCAGTGAAGACGGGACTAGCGTATCCTACGAGCAGTACTTC,CASSEDGTSVSYEQYF
-,11,TRBV20-1,-,TRBJ2-2,TGCAGTGCTCCCGCATACGGGGAGCTGTTTTTT,CSAPAYGELFF
-,15,TRBV5-1,-,TRBJ1-1,TGCGCCAGCACCATGCTAGGGCACCTGAACACTGAAGCTTTCTTT,CASTMLGHLNTEAFF
-,14,TRBV12-3/TRBV12-4,-,TRBJ2-1,TGTGCCAGCAGTTCCCCGGGACAATCCGGTGAGCAGTTCTTC,CASSSPGQSGEQFF
-,13,TRBV24-1,few,TRBJ1-1,TGTGCCACCAGTGACTCCACGTTCACTGAAGCTTTCTTT,CATSDSTFTEAFF
TRBD2,17,TRBV19,few,TRBJ2-2,TGTGCCAGTAGTTCTAGCCCGGGACTAGCGAACACCGGGGAGCTGTTTTTT,CASSSSPGLANTGELFF
-,14,TRBV7-9,-,TRBJ2-7,TGTGCCAGCAGCTTAGACAGCAGCTCCTACGAGCAGTACTTC,CASSLDSSSYEQYF